Listed here are 2 T cell receptor beta chains from one sample, sequenced in a study of Tregs in tolerant kidney transplant recipients (dated by TCRdb to between 2019 and 2020). Libraries were built with the immunoSEQ multiplex PCR assay. Held by TCRdb, this immuneACCESS table contains in-frame sequences only and omits some clones. Under half of the omission traces to an unresolved V gene where checked; the cause of the rest is unknown. The sample table holds approximately 100,000 clones, of which 93% were seen once. The top ten clonotypes cover approximately 0.48% of the sample. The time point tag for this specimen amounts to: blood sample drawn before combined kidney and bone marrow transplant. Sequences were derived from CD4+ T cells from blood, sampled before the transplant. The receptors stem from a human donor who received a combined kidney and bone marrow transplant.

The genes are TRBV9 and TRBJ1-1; D is unclear. Deletions cut 5 bases from V and 2 bases from J, with 10 bases between. CDR1 and CDR2 from the germline V gene are SGDLS and YYNGEE. This CDR3 contains 13 residues. CDR3 sequence: CASSFQRNTEAFF. The CDR3, as DNA: TGTGCCAGCAGTTTCCAGCGAAACACTGAAGCTTTCTTT. Filled out from reference TRBV9 and TRBJ1-1, the complete variable domain reads DSGVTQTPKHLITATGQRVTLRCSPRSGDLSVYWYQQSLDQGLQFLIQYYNGEERAKGNILERFSAQQFPDLHSELNLSSLELGDSALYFCASSFQRNTEAFFGQGTRLTVV.

The chain carries TRBV11-2 and TRBJ1-4, with unresolved D. The CDR3 has 14 residues. V lost 3 bases to trimming and J lost 8 bases, with 13 bases between them. CDR1 and CDR2 (germline): SGHAT, FQNNGV. CDR3 sequence: CASSLVRRGEKLFF. The CDR3 DNA sequence: TGTGCCAGCAGCTTGGTGAGAAGAGGGGAAAAACTGTTTTTT. Filled out from reference TRBV11-2 and TRBJ1-4, the complete variable domain reads EAGVAQSPRYKIIEKRQSVAFWCNPISGHATLYWYQQILGQGPKLLIQFQNNGVVDDSQLPKDRFSAERLKGVDSTLKIQPAKLEDSAVYLCASSLVRRGEKLFFGSGTQLSVL.